These 12 T cell receptor beta chains share one sample of origin, sequenced in a study of blood T cell repertoires in COVID-19. Method: immunoSEQ multiplex PCR; TCRdb's copy keeps in-frame clones and lacks some. The sample comprises over 150,000 clones, about 86% of which are singletons, and around 7% rests with the top ten. Sequencing was done on a sample of peripheral blood. The receptors shown here come from a man aged 50 or older with active or convalescent COVID-19.

This clone was found once. This rearrangement joins TRBV4-3 to TRBJ2-1, with TRBD2 matching over 12 bases. Germline CDR1 is LGHNA and CDR2 is YSLEER. The CDR3 runs 15 residues. V shed 1 base and J 9 bases; nucleotides not matched to a gene: 4. The DNA for the CDR3 is TGCGCCAGCAGCCAAGGACTAGCGGGAGTGGGTGAGCAGTTCTTC. Amino acids: CASSQGLAGVGEQFF.

The rearrangement uses TRBV30 and TRBJ2-3; 7 bases agree with TRBD2. The J segment lost 4 bases and the V segment lost 6 bases, leaving 10 bases of the junction unmatched. Germline-derived CDR1 and CDR2 are GTSNPN and SVGIG (reference sequence). The CDR3 has 14 amino acids. The CDR3 DNA follows: TGTGCCTGTATCTTTGCGGGAGCCCCAGATACGCAGTATTTT. This translates into CACIFAGAPDTQYF.

This chain connects TRBV29-1 to TRBJ1-2; 7 bases map to TRBD1. With V trimmed by 0 bases and J by 3 bases, 7 bases remained unmatched. Germline values: CDR1 SQVTM, CDR2 ANQGSEA. The CDR3 contains 15 residues. CDR3 sequence reads: CSVEDRGGADYGYTF. The CDR3 DNA sequence: TGCAGCGTTGAAGATCGAGGGGGCGCGGACTATGGCTACACCTTC.

This rearrangement joins TRBV10-3 to TRBJ2-1, with 8 nucleotides matching TRBD2. The CDR3 length is 14 residues. The germline V gene encodes CDR1 ENHRY and CDR2 SYGVKD. The trim removed 4 bases at V and 6 bases at J, leaving 5 bases unmatched. The CDR3 loop reads CAISVDGGGNEQFF. The CDR3 DNA reads TGTGCCATCAGTGTTGACGGGGGGGGCAATGAGCAGTTCTTC.

This clone was picked up a small number of times. V is TRBV5-6 and J is TRBJ2-3; 8 bases map to TRBD2. The CDR3 runs to 15 residues. Germline CDR1 is SGHDT and CDR2 is YYEEEE. Trimming cost V 1 base and J 4 bases; bases outside gene matches: 5. This chain's CDR3 is CASSLQPGGADTQYF. The DNA of the CDR3 is TGTGCCAGCAGCTTGCAGCCCGGGGGGGCAGATACGCAGTATTTT.

The chain has TRBV5-1 and TRBJ1-4, with 8 bases aligning to TRBD1. The CDR3 spans 15 residues. V lost 5 bases, J lost 8 bases, and 11 bases stayed unmatched. CDR1 SGHRS and CDR2 YFSETQ come from the germline V gene. CDR3 sequence: CASRLDRGSGEKLFF. CDR3 in DNA: TGCGCCAGCAGACTCGACAGGGGATCAGGGGAAAAACTGTTTTTT.

The chain employs TRBV6-5 and TRBJ1-2; TRBD1 might be the D (6 bases). Germline V gives CDR1 MNHEY, CDR2 SVGAGI. The length of the CDR3 is 13 residues. Deletions cut 5 bases from V and 5 bases from J, with 12 bases between. The CDR3 nucleotides read TGTGCCAGCAGTCTCAATGGACAGTATGGCTACACCTTC. Its translation is CASSLNGQYGYTF.

The table lists this clone with a count of one. J is TRBJ1-5 and V is TRBV6-5, with D uncertain. V was trimmed by 6 bases and J by 3 bases, leaving 12 bases between them. Germline values: CDR1 MNHEY, CDR2 SVGAGI. The CDR3 totals 14 residues. CDR3 DNA: TGTGCCAGCAGCACGGGAAGTTTCAATCAGCCCCAGCATTTT. Translated, it gives CASSTGSFNQPQHF.

The chain recombines TRBV24-1 with TRBJ2-3; no clear D gene. Trimming pared 9 bases from V and 3 bases from J, leaving 12 bases between. The CDR3 sequence is 13 residues long. Germline loops: CDR1 KGHDR, CDR2 SFDVKD. This chain's CDR3 is CATARSGTDTQYF. The CDR3 DNA is TGTGCCACCGCTCGATCCGGGACAGATACGCAGTATTTT.

The chain uses TRBV19 and TRBJ2-2, with 10 bases fitting TRBD1. The junction had 6 bases not matched to a gene; V was cut back by 6 bases and J by 5 bases. Germline CDR1 is LNHDA and CDR2 is SQIVND (reference sequence). This CDR3 spans 15 amino acids. CDR3 sequence: CASRRQGARTGELFF. DNA for the CDR3: TGTGCCAGTAGAAGACAGGGGGCGCGTACCGGGGAGCTGTTTTTT.

This chain links TRBV15 with TRBJ1-3; 9 nucleotides line up with TRBD1. V gave up 2 bases and J gave up 7 bases; unmatched junction bases: 6. This CDR3 is built from 15 residues. Germline CDR1 LNHNV, CDR2 YYDKDF (reference sequence). The CDR3 region is CATSRTGGGGNTIYF. The CDR3 DNA sequence: TGTGCCACCAGCAGAACAGGGGGCGGTGGGAACACCATATATTTT. Combining the CDR3 with reference TRBV15 and TRBJ1-3 gives the whole variable domain DAMVIQNPRYQVTQFGKPVTLSCSQTLNHNVMYWYQQKSSQAPKLLFHYYDKDFNNEADTPDNFQSRRPNTSFCFLDIRSPGLGDTAMYLCATSRTGGGGNTIYFGEGSWLTVV.

The V and J genes are TRBV6-5 and TRBJ1-3; D remains unclear. CDR1 is MNHEY and CDR2 is SVGAGI in the germline V gene. This CDR3 has 14 amino acids. V was pared by 6 bases and J by 3 bases, with 12 bases between. The CDR3 coding sequence is TGTGCCAGCAGCGCGGCATCCAATGGAAACACCATATATTTT. Its translation is CASSAASNGNTIYF.